A single sample gave rise to the 4 T cell receptor beta chains below, sequenced in a study of blood T cell repertoires in COVID-19. TCRdb keeps only in-frame clones here, not all; method: immunoSEQ multiplex PCR. The sample consists of 150,000 to 200,000 clones, more than 80% of them appearing once. The material sequenced was peripheral blood. The receptors were gathered from a woman older than 75 with COVID-19, enrolled during active disease.

The chain employs TRBV2 and TRBJ2-1, with D uncertain. This CDR3 has 11 residues. Germline lookup yields CDR1 SNHLY and CDR2 FYNNEI. Between the trimmed V and J ends, which lost 2 bases and 11 bases, there was a span of 7 bases. The CDR3 loop reads CASSESRQQFF. CDR3 bases: TGTGCCAGCAGTGAATCGAGGCAGCAGTTCTTC.

This chain connects TRBV7-2 to TRBJ2-7; 7 bases map to TRBD2. The CDR3 has 14 amino acids. V was pared by 1 base and J by 6 bases, with 6 bases of the junction left unmatched. Germline V CDR1 and CDR2: SGHTA, FQGNSA. CDR3 amino acids: CASSLVVGGSEQYF. The CDR3 DNA sequence: TGTGCCAGCAGCTTAGTTGTGGGGGGGTCCGAGCAGTACTTC.

The chain employs TRBV4-1 and TRBJ1-4, with a weak D call TRBD1 (5 bases). The CDR3 is 14 amino acids. The germline CDR1 and CDR2 sequences are MGHRA and YSYEKL. V lost 1 base and J 8 bases, leaving 11 bases between the germline ends. The CDR3: CASSQGDSREKLFF. As DNA, the CDR3 is TGCGCCAGCAGCCAAGGAGACAGTAGGGAAAAACTGTTTTTT.

The chain carries TRBV5-4 and TRBJ1-1; 8 bases are a match to TRBD1. The junction had 5 bases not matched to a gene; V was cut back by 1 base and J by 6 bases. The germline V gene encodes CDR1 SGHNT and CDR2 YYREEE (reference sequence). This CDR3 has 14 residues. The CDR3 DNA follows: TGTGCCAGCAGCTTGAAGGACAGGGTTCCTGAAGCTTTCTTT. Its protein is CASSLKDRVPEAFF.